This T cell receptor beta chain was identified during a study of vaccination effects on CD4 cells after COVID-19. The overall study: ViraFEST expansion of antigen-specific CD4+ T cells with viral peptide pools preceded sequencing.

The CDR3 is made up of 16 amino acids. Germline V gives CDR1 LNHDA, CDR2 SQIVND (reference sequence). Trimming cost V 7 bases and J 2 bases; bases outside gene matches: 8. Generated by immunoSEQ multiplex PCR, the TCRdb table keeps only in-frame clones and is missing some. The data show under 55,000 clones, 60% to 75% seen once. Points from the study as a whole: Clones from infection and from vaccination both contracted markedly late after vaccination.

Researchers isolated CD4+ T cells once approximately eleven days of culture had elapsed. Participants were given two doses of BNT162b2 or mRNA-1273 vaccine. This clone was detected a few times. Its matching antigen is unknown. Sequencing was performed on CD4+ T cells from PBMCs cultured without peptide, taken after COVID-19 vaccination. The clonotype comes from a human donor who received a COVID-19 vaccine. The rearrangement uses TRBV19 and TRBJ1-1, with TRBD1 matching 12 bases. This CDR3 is CASIRGTGGSNTEAFF. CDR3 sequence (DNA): TGTGCCAGTATCAGGGGGACAGGGGGCTCCAACACTGAAGCTTTCTTT.